This T cell receptor (beta chain) was found in a study of identical twins. Overall study results and limits: Models predicted too little out-of-frame TCR alpha sharing in monozygotic twins. These conclusions were based on statistical analysis (cross-sectional, not following the same donors).

Remarks on this clonotype: What it binds is unknown.

TCRdb used MiXCR to reprocess the 5' RACE reads, holding one entry per CDR3 protein. In the table there are some 500,000 distinct CDR3 sequences, over 11% of which are singletons. The CDR3 length is 16 residues. CDR1 is SEHNR and CDR2 is FQNEAQ in the germline V gene (reference sequence). The trim removed 3 bases at V and 1 base at J, leaving 9 bases unmatched. This sample was also put to use in a study of yellow fever vaccine responses in identical twins.

The rearrangement joins TRBV7-9 to TRBJ2-7; 7 nucleotides match TRBD2. What was sequenced was CD4+ T cells sorted from blood. The receptor was derived from a young woman in good health. The CDR3 nucleotides are TGTGCCAGCAGCTTCTGGCGGGGGAGAACGTCCTACGAGCAGTACTTC. Encoded protein: CASSFWRGRTSYEQYF.